This entry lists 18 T cell receptor beta chains sequenced from one sample in a study of graft-versus-host responses after intestinal transplantation. The antigens for these receptors are not known. Profiled with immunoSEQ multiplex PCR; TCRdb holds only in-frame clones, not every one. The sample lists about 100,000 clones; about 88% were seen once. Source: unstimulated CD4+ T cells sorted from spleen or lymph node cells, taken before transplant. The origin of the receptors is a human donor who was the organ donor for an intestinal transplant.

The V gene is TRBV5-6, the J gene TRBJ2-3; D gene uncertain. The germline V and J ends were trimmed by 4 bases and 8 bases, with 11 bases remaining between them. This CDR3 is 12 amino acids long. Germline values: CDR1 SGHDT, CDR2 YYEEEE. This CDR3 reads CASSQPPGTQYF. The CDR3, as DNA: TGTGCCAGCAGCCAGCCCCCAGGTACGCAGTATTTT.

The V gene is TRBV7-2, the J gene TRBJ1-2; possible D gene TRBD1, 5 bases. Germline CDR1 reads SGHTA; CDR2 reads FQGNSA. The V and J ends lost 5 bases and 8 bases respectively, with 12 bases between them. The CDR3 has 12 amino acids. The CDR3 DNA is TGTGCCAGCAGCGGAGCGGGGCTGGGCTACACCTTC. Its translation: CASSGAGLGYTF.

This clone was detected only once. The rearrangement links TRBV23-1 to TRBJ2-7; maybe TRBD1 (6 bases). TRBV23-1 is labeled an ORF, and its function is uncertain. CDR3 length: 13 residues. CDR3 sequence (DNA): TGCACCCTTGACAGGTCAACCAGCTACGAGCAGTACTTC. Translated, it gives CTLDRSTSYEQYF.

This chain uses TRBV2 with TRBJ1-5; D remains unclear. The CDR3 has 13 amino acids. Germline loops: CDR1 SNHLY, CDR2 FYNNEI. V was trimmed by 6 bases and J by 3 bases, leaving 9 bases between them. The CDR3 DNA follows: TGTGCCAGCAGACCGGGCCCCAATCAGCCCCAGCATTTT. It yields the protein CASRPGPNQPQHF.

In its sample, this clone was seen once. The J gene is TRBJ1-1, the V gene TRBV18; possibly TRBD1 for D (5 bases). Germline CDR1 reads KGHSH; CDR2 reads LQKENI. CDR3 length: 16 amino acids. Trimming removed 3 bases at V and 4 bases at J, with 18 bases between. The CDR3 nucleotides read TGTGCCAGCTCACCTCTTCAGGGATCAGCTGCCACTGAAGCTTTCTTT. Translation: CASSPLQGSAATEAFF.

The rearrangement joins TRBV4-1 to TRBJ2-7, with TRBD1 as a possible D gene (5 bases). CDR3 length: 16 amino acids. Germline V gene sequence: CDR1 MGHRA, CDR2 YSYEKL. Trimming pared 0 bases from V and 3 bases from J, leaving 15 bases between. CDR3 loop: CASSQEGRGLNYEQYF. CDR3 nucleotides: TGCGCCAGCAGCCAAGAAGGTAGGGGCCTGAACTACGAGCAGTACTTC.

In its sample, this clone was seen once. The chain's CDR3 is CASSLTHGQGVFNEQFF. The CDR3 region has the DNA TGCGCCAGCAGCCTAACCCATGGACAGGGGGTTTTCAATGAGCAGTTCTTC. The chain recombines TRBV4-1 with TRBJ2-1, with 10 bases that match TRBD1. This CDR3 comprises 17 residues. The germline gives CDR1 MGHRA, CDR2 YSYEKL. V lost 4 bases and J lost 6; bases outside the gene matches: 12.

This chain uses TRBV10-2 with TRBJ2-2; maybe TRBD2 (5 bases). This CDR3 is built from 13 residues. The V gene lost 2 bases and the J gene lost 7 bases, with 8 bases spanning the gap. Germline values: CDR1 WSHSY, CDR2 SAAADI. CDR3 in amino acids: CASSEITSGELFF. CDR3 bases: TGCGCCAGCAGTGAGATAACTAGCGGGGAGCTGTTTTTT.

The CDR3 DNA is TGCGCCAGCAGCTTGGGAGGGCCAAGGAACACTGAAGCTTTCTTT. It codes for CASSLGGPRNTEAFF. The chain combines TRBV5-1 with TRBJ1-1; no clear D. Germline assignment: CDR1 SGHRS and CDR2 YFSETQ. V dropped 0 bases and J dropped 1 base, with 10 bases sitting between them. This CDR3 spans 15 amino acids.

This chain joins TRBV4-1 and TRBJ1-2; the match to TRBD1 covers 8 bases. In germline, CDR1 is MGHRA, CDR2 YSYEKL. The CDR3 is made up of 14 amino acids. V trimming: 2 bases; J trimming: 8 bases; junction bases outside the gene matches: 7. CDR3 bases: TGCGCCAGCAGCCAAAACAGGGGGAGCGGGGGCTACACCTTC. It yields the protein CASSQNRGSGGYTF.

This CDR3 is CASSLEGAHYNEQFF. The CDR3 DNA is TGCGCCAGCAGCTTGGAAGGGGCGCACTACAATGAGCAGTTCTTC. V gene TRBV5-1 combines with J gene TRBJ2-1; D perhaps matches TRBD1 (5 bases). Germline V gene sequence: CDR1 SGHRS, CDR2 YFSETQ. The CDR3 is made up of 15 amino acids. V was pared by 0 bases and J by 3 bases, with 10 bases between.

This chain uses TRBV5-4 with TRBJ2-3, with D hard to call. CDR1 and CDR2 from the germline V gene are SGHNT and YYREEE (reference sequence). V was shortened by 2 bases and J by 2 bases, with 6 bases between the two germline ends. The CDR3 totals 13 residues. Written as DNA, the CDR3 is TGTGCCAGCAGCTTCCCAACCACAGATACGCAGTATTTT. Amino acids: CASSFPTTDTQYF.

The chain joins TRBV9 to TRBJ1-3, with a weak D call TRBD1 (5 bases). This CDR3 has 17 amino acids. Between the trimmed V and J ends, which lost 3 bases and 4 bases, there was a span of 20 bases. Germline assignment: CDR1 SGDLS and CDR2 YYNGEE. For the CDR3, the DNA is TGTGCCAGCAGCGCCCAAGGAGGGACCTCTGGCGGAAACACCATATATTTT. Its protein is CASSAQGGTSGGNTIYF.

CDR3 in amino acids: CASRPPGNYGYTF. In nucleotides, the CDR3 is TGTGCCAGCAGGCCGCCGGGGAACTATGGCTACACCTTC. The chain combines TRBV28 with TRBJ1-2; D not resolved. The germline V gene has CDR1 MDHEN and CDR2 SYDVKM. The CDR3 is 13 amino acids. V shed 6 bases and J shed 2 bases, with 10 bases lying between them.

The CDR3 sequence is CASSEQAGSGYTF. The DNA for the CDR3 is TGCGCCAGCAGTGAGCAGGCCGGTAGTGGCTACACCTTC. The J gene is TRBJ1-2, the V gene TRBV10-1; D unresolved. Between the trimmed V and J ends, which lost 2 bases and 7 bases, there was a span of 11 bases. CDR1 and CDR2 from the germline V gene are WNHNN and SYGVQD (reference sequence). The length of the CDR3 is 13 residues.

The chain recombines TRBV10-3 with TRBJ1-1; D is undetermined. In germline, CDR1 is ENHRY, CDR2 SYGVKD. Trimming took off 10 bases at V and 1 base at J, with 10 bases between the two ends. The CDR3 spans 12 residues. This CDR3 reads CATWVGNTEAFF. CDR3 sequence (DNA): TGTGCCACTTGGGTTGGGAACACTGAAGCTTTCTTT.

The chain uses TRBV28 and TRBJ2-7; a weak D match, TRBD1 (6 bases). The CDR3 sequence is 13 residues long. V lost 4 bases and J 6 bases, leaving 13 bases between the germline ends. Germline V gives CDR1 MDHEN, CDR2 SYDVKM. The CDR3 nucleotides are TGTGCCAGCAGTTCTGGAACAGGGTTCGAGCAGTACTTC. This codes for CASSSGTGFEQYF.

This chain connects TRBV18 to TRBJ1-2; weak D call: TRBD1 (5 bases). The CDR3 has 15 residues. Germline lookup yields CDR1 KGHSH and CDR2 LQKENI. V was pared by 5 bases and J by 0 bases, with 13 bases between. CDR3 sequence (DNA): TGTGCCAGCTCAGTCGGGACGGAGGCTAACTATGGCTACACCTTC. Encoded protein: CASSVGTEANYGYTF.